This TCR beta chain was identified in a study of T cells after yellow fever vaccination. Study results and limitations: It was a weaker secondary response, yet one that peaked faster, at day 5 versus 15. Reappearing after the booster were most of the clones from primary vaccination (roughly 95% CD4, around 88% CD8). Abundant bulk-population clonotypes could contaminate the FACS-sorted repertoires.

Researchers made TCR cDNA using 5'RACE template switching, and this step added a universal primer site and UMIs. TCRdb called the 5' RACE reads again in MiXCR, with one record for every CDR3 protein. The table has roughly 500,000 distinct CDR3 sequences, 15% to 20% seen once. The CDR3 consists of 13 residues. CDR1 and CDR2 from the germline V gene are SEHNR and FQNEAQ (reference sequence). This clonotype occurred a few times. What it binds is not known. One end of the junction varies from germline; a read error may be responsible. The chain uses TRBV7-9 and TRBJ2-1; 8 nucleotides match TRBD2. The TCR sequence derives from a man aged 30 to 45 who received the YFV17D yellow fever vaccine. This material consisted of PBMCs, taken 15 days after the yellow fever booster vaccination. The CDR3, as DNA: TGTGCCAGCAGCTTAAGTGGACTAGAAGCGGGGGACTTC. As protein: CASSLSGLEAGDF. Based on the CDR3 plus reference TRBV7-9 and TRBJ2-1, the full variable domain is DTGVSQNPRHKITKRGQNVTFRCDPISEHNRLYWYRQTLGQGPEFLTYFQNEAQLEKSRLLSDRFSAERPKGSFSTLEIQRTEQGDSAMYLCASSLSGLEAGDFGPGTRLTVL.